The 5 T cell receptor beta chains listed next were all sequenced from one sample in a study of monozygotic twins with inflammatory bowel disease. TCRdb reanalyzed the 5' RACE reads, giving one entry per CDR3 protein sequence and no DNA. The table for this sample gives 170,000 or so distinct CDR3 sequences. Sequenced material: blood. These receptors were obtained from a human donor with ulcerative colitis or Crohn's disease, or a healthy co-twin of an affected twin (not recorded which).

CDR3 loop: CASSLSGTGLSDTQYF. This chain links TRBV5-1 with TRBJ2-3; TCRdb picks TRBD1, but there is no DNA to check that call. Germline assignment: CDR1 SGHRS and CDR2 YFSETQ. CDR3 size: 16 residues.

The chain recombines TRBV7-9 with TRBJ2-1; TCRdb names TRBD1, which stays unverified in the absence of DNA. The CDR3 is made up of 15 amino acids. Germline-derived CDR1 and CDR2 are SEHNR and FQNEAQ (reference sequence). The CDR3 reads CASSLPRGQRYEQFF.

The chain links TRBV20-1 to TRBJ1-1. The length of the CDR3 is 15 residues. Germline loops: CDR1 DFQATT, CDR2 SNEGSKA (reference sequence). The CDR3 reads CSATLTGQMNTEAFF.

The chain carries TRBV20-1 and TRBJ1-5; TCRdb outputs TRBD1, but without DNA this stays unchecked. Germline CDR1 is DFQATT and CDR2 is SNEGSKA (reference sequence). The CDR3 sequence is 19 residues long. This chain's CDR3 is CSARDPPTRGKRFNQPQHF.

The chain is built from TRBV20-1 and TRBJ1-5; TCRdb proposes TRBD1, but this gene call is untestable without DNA. CDR3 length equals 16 residues. Germline V gene sequence: CDR1 DFQATT, CDR2 SNEGSKA (reference sequence). The CDR3 spells CSARDRRQGRNQPQHF.